Below are 27 T cell receptor beta chains sequenced from a single sample in a study of blood T cell repertoires in COVID-19. Profiled with immunoSEQ multiplex PCR; TCRdb holds only in-frame clones, not every one. The repertoire consists of 250,000 to 300,000 clones, with roughly 91% occurring once and the leading ten covering around 2%. The sequenced sample consisted of PBMCs or T cells enriched from blood (not recorded which). These receptors originate from a woman aged 55-69 years in a cohort exposed to, infected with or recovered from COVID-19 (not recorded which).

The rearrangement joins TRBV6-2 or TRBV6-3 to TRBJ2-7, with a tentative D call TRBD2 (6 bases). The CDR3 contains 13 residues. Germline CDR1 reads MNHEY; CDR2 reads SVGEGT. The germline V and J ends were trimmed by 6 bases and 2 bases, with 11 bases remaining between them. CDR3 DNA: TGTGCCAGCAGCTGGGACTCCACCTACGAGCAGTACTTC. It encodes CASSWDSTYEQYF.

The chain combines TRBV5-1 with TRBJ1-2; D unclear. CDR1 is SGHRS, CDR2 YFSETQ, per germline. The CDR3 has 16 residues. Trimming removed 3 bases from V and 1 base from J, with 16 bases in between. The DNA of the CDR3 is TGCGCCAGCAGCTCGCTCCCGGGGAACAGTAACTATGGCTACACCTTC. This sequence encodes CASSSLPGNSNYGYTF.

The chain has TRBV5-4 and TRBJ2-1; 8 bases fit TRBD1. This CDR3 contains 16 residues. V was pared by 0 bases and J by 8 bases, with 10 bases of the junction left unmatched. Germline CDR1 and CDR2: SGHNT and YYREEE (reference sequence). CDR3 coding DNA: TGTGCCAGCAGCTTGGGAGGGGCAGGGGGCCGCGATGAGCAGTTCTTC. Its protein is CASSLGGAGGRDEQFF.

DNA for the CDR3: TGTGCCAGCAGCGGGTGGATCGGGTCTGGGGCCAACGTCCTGACTTTC. It is translated as CASSGWIGSGANVLTF. The chain is built from TRBV7-8 and TRBJ2-6, with no clear D. V lost 5 bases and J 1 base, leaving 12 bases between the germline ends. CDR3 size: 16 residues. Germline V gene sequence: CDR1 SGHVS, CDR2 FQNEAQ.

The chain combines TRBV30 with TRBJ2-3; D remains ambiguous. Per germline, CDR1 GTSNPN and CDR2 SVGIG (reference sequence). The CDR3 contains 16 residues. V was clipped by 1 base and J by 0 bases, with 14 bases between them. The CDR3 sequence: CAWSARRSASTDTQYF. The CDR3 region has the DNA TGTGCCTGGAGTGCTAGGCGGTCGGCTAGCACAGATACGCAGTATTTT. Drawing the rest from reference TRBV30 and TRBJ2-3, the complete variable domain is SQTIHQWPATLVQPVGSPLSLECTVEGTSNPNLYWYRQAAGRGLQLLFYSVGIGQISSEVPQNLSASRPQDRQFILSSKKLLLSDSGFYLCAWSARRSASTDTQYFGPGTRLTVL.

The chain joins TRBV20-1 to TRBJ2-7; weak D call: TRBD1 (5 bases). Germline V lookup: CDR1 DFQATT, CDR2 SNEGSKA (reference sequence). V was trimmed by 0 bases and J by 6 bases, leaving 6 bases between them. This CDR3 region has 11 residues. CDR3 nucleotides: TGCAGTGCTAGAGATCAGGGCGAGCAGTACTTC. As protein: CSARDQGEQYF.

The sample holds a few counts of this clone. The V and J genes are TRBV19 and TRBJ1-2, with D possibly TRBD1 on 5 matching bases. The ends were cut back, 5 bases at V and 4 bases at J, with 14 bases in the middle. Germline V gene lookup returns CDR1 LNHDA and CDR2 SQIVND (reference sequence). This CDR3 has 14 residues. CDR3 amino acids: CASSPRQTPYGYTF. CDR3 nucleotides: TGTGCCAGTAGTCCTCGACAGACACCCTATGGCTACACCTTC.

Ten or more counts support this clone. The chain has TRBV10-3 and TRBJ1-2, with 12 positions matching TRBD1. V lost 4 bases, J lost 7 bases, and 13 bases stayed unmatched. The CDR3 spans 17 residues. Germline V CDR1 and CDR2: ENHRY, SYGVKD. The CDR3 spells CAISGSKSGTGGSGYTF. CDR3 coding DNA: TGTGCCATCAGTGGGTCAAAGTCCGGGACAGGGGGCTCTGGCTACACCTTC.

The CDR3 is CARGSGGSRGLNTGELFF. The CDR3, as DNA: TGTGCCCGCGGCAGCGGGGGATCCAGGGGCCTGAACACCGGGGAGCTGTTTTTT. The chain couples TRBV2 to TRBJ2-2; 8 nucleotides line up with TRBD2. From germline, CDR1 is SNHLY and CDR2 FYNNEI. The CDR3 runs to 18 residues. V dropped 11 bases and J dropped 1; count of bases not matched to a gene: 18. The full variable domain, its missing parts supplied by reference TRBV2 and TRBJ2-2, is EPEVTQTPSHQVTQMGQEVILRCVPISNHLYFYWYRQILGQKVEFLVSFYNNEISEKSEIFDDQFSVERPDGSNFTLKIRSTKLEDSAMYFCARGSGGSRGLNTGELFFGEGSRLTVL.

This rearrangement joins TRBV2 to TRBJ2-3, with TRBD2 matching 16 bases. Germline CDR1 is SNHLY and CDR2 is FYNNEI. This CDR3 spans 16 amino acids. V lost 3 bases, J lost 6 bases, and 3 bases stayed unmatched. CDR3 sequence: CASSDGTSGRADTQYF. The CDR3 DNA reads as TGTGCCAGCAGTGATGGGACTAGCGGGAGGGCCGATACGCAGTATTTT.

The chain couples TRBV28 to TRBJ2-3; maybe TRBD2 (5 bases). CDR1 and CDR2 (germline): MDHEN, SYDVKM. Trimming removed 4 bases at V and 9 bases at J, with 20 bases between. This CDR3 is built from 15 residues. The chain's CDR3 is CASSSGEFGSETQYF. CDR3 DNA: TGTGCCAGCAGTTCTGGGGAGTTTGGTTCCGAGACGCAGTATTTT.

V gene TRBV7-9 combines with J gene TRBJ2-5, with TRBD2 identical over 10 bases. V lost 3 bases, J lost 1 base, and 5 bases stayed unmatched. In germline, CDR1 is SEHNR, CDR2 FQNEAQ (reference sequence). The CDR3 consists of 16 residues. The CDR3 is CASSLLAGGFQETQYF. The CDR3 DNA reads TGTGCCAGCAGCTTGTTAGCGGGAGGCTTCCAAGAGACCCAGTACTTC.

This chain connects TRBV29-1 to TRBJ2-1; 13 bases align to TRBD2. The trim removed 0 bases at V and 7 bases at J, leaving 6 bases unmatched. Germline values: CDR1 SQVTM, CDR2 ANQGSEA. The CDR3 runs to 16 residues. The CDR3 coding sequence is TGCAGCGTTGAAGACTGGACTAGCGGGAGTGGGAATGAGCAGTTCTTC. This translates into CSVEDWTSGSGNEQFF.

This chain joins TRBV19 and TRBJ2-1; D perhaps matches TRBD2 (7 bases). The CDR3 has 17 amino acids. Germline assignment: CDR1 LNHDA and CDR2 SQIVND (reference sequence). V lost 3 bases and J 2 bases, leaving 17 bases between the germline ends. This CDR3 reads CASSMTTSWDTYNEQFF. As DNA, the CDR3 is TGTGCCAGTAGTATGACGACTAGCTGGGACACCTACAATGAGCAGTTCTTC.

Of note for this clone: The sample has other DNA sequences that encode this CDR3 too. This chain links TRBV18 with TRBJ1-1; D gene ambiguous. This CDR3 has 13 amino acids. Trimming shortened V by 2 bases and J by 1 base, and 5 bases separated the two germline ends. From germline, CDR1 is KGHSH and CDR2 LQKENI. The CDR3 nucleotides read TGTGCCAGCTCACCAGGGCGGAACACTGAAGCTTTCTTT. This encodes CASSPGRNTEAFF.

The chain carries TRBV7-8 and TRBJ2-7, with 8 nucleotides matching TRBD2. Looked up from germline, CDR1 is SGHVS and CDR2 is FQNEAQ. The junction had 5 bases not matched to a gene; V was cut back by 2 bases and J by 2 bases. This CDR3 is built from 15 residues. In nucleotides, the CDR3 is TGTGCCAGCAGCTTACTAACTAGCGGAACCTACGAGCAGTACTTC. Translation gives CASSLLTSGTYEQYF.

CDR3 in amino acids: CASSPYRDYSLSYNEQFF. CDR3 sequence (DNA): TGTGCCAGCAGCCCCTACCGTGACTACTCCCTCTCCTACAATGAGCAGTTCTTC. This chain connects TRBV11-3 to TRBJ2-1; TRBD2 might be the D (5 bases). The germline V and J ends were trimmed by 5 bases and 0 bases, with 20 bases remaining between them. CDR3 size: 18 residues. Germline V lookup: CDR1 SGHNT, CDR2 YENEEA.

In DNA form, the CDR3 reads TGTGCCAGCAGCCCCGGGACTAGCTCTAGCACAGATACGCAGTATTTT. Translation: CASSPGTSSSTDTQYF. The chain has TRBV5-4 and TRBJ2-3, with 9 nucleotides matching TRBD2. With V trimmed by 4 bases and J by 0 bases, 6 bases remained unmatched. The CDR3 is made up of 16 amino acids. Germline V gene sequence: CDR1 SGHNT, CDR2 YYREEE (reference sequence).

The chain carries TRBV5-1 and TRBJ1-2, with TRBD1 matching over 8 bases. V lost 0 bases to trimming and J lost 5 bases; unmatched junction nucleotides: 6. The CDR3 is made up of 15 amino acids. Germline assignment: CDR1 SGHRS and CDR2 YFSETQ. The CDR3 DNA follows: TGCGCCAGCAGCTTGGCCGAGAGACAGGGGTATGGCTACACCTTC. This gives the protein CASSLAERQGYGYTF. The full variable domain, with the rest looked up from reference TRBV5-1 and TRBJ1-2, is KAGVTQTPRYLIKTRGQQVTLSCSPISGHRSVSWYQQTPGQGLQFLFEYFSETQRNKGNFPGRFSGRQFSNSRSEMNVSTLELGDSALYLCASSLAERQGYGYTFGSGTRLTVV.

This chain uses TRBV15 with TRBJ1-5; D gene unclear. Germline CDR1 and CDR2: LNHNV and YYDKDF (reference sequence). This CDR3 comprises 16 residues. The V end was cut by 0 bases, the J end by 3 bases, with 12 bases between. The CDR3, as DNA: TGTGCCACCAGCAGAGATCAAAGTAGATACAATCAGCCCCAGCATTTT. It yields the protein CATSRDQSRYNQPQHF. The variable domain in full, completed from reference TRBV15 and TRBJ1-5, reads DAMVIQNPRYQVTQFGKPVTLSCSQTLNHNVMYWYQQKSSQAPKLLFHYYDKDFNNEADTPDNFQSRRPNTSFCFLDIRSPGLGDTAMYLCATSRDQSRYNQPQHFGDGTRLSIL.

The chain is built from TRBV3-1 (or the pseudogene TRBV3-2) and TRBJ2-7, with 10 bases matching TRBD2. This CDR3 is built from 17 residues. Losses at the gene ends were 1 base for V and 7 bases for J; bases not matched to a gene: 13. Per germline, CDR1 LGHDT and CDR2 YNNKEL (reference sequence). CDR3 loop: CASSQVAGGLVSREQYF. The CDR3 coding sequence is TGTGCCAGCAGCCAAGTAGCGGGGGGTTTGGTGTCACGAGAGCAGTACTTC.

This rearrangement joins TRBV18 to TRBJ2-3; D not resolved. V was trimmed by 1 base and J by 0 bases, leaving 8 bases between them. This CDR3 has 15 residues. Germline assignment: CDR1 KGHSH and CDR2 LQKENI. CDR3 residues: CASSPQKASTDTQYF. The CDR3 region has the DNA TGTGCCAGCTCACCACAGAAAGCTAGCACAGATACGCAGTATTTT. The entire variable domain, with the rest obtained from reference TRBV18 and TRBJ2-3, is as follows: NAGVMQNPRHLVRRRGQEARLRCSPMKGHSHVYWYRQLPEEGLKFMVYLQKENIIDESGMPKERFSAEFPKEGPSILRIQQVVRGDSAAYFCASSPQKASTDTQYFGPGTRLTVL.

This sequence joins TRBV11-2 and TRBJ2-7, with D perhaps TRBD2 (5 bases). The CDR3 length is 13 residues. Germline CDR1 SGHAT, CDR2 FQNNGV. Between the trimmed V and J ends, which lost 0 bases and 8 bases, there was a span of 11 bases. Here the CDR3 DNA reads TGTGCCAGCAGCTTAGAACCAGCGGCACAGCAGTACTTC. Its translation: CASSLEPAAQQYF.

This clone was counted a few times. The chain couples TRBV7-3 to TRBJ2-2, with TRBD2 identical over 12 bases. Losses at the gene ends were 0 bases for V and 0 bases for J; bases not matched to a gene: 8. Germline V gives CDR1 SGHTA, CDR2 FQGTGA. The CDR3 contains 20 residues. CDR3 sequence reads: CASSLTPTSGSSANTGELFF. CDR3 DNA sequence: TGTGCCAGCAGCTTAACTCCGACTAGCGGGAGTTCGGCGAACACCGGGGAGCTGTTTTTT.

This clone occurred a few times. The rearrangement links TRBV18 to TRBJ2-5, with D unresolved. Germline assignment: CDR1 KGHSH and CDR2 LQKENI. The CDR3 contains 12 residues. Between the trimmed V and J ends, which lost 0 bases and 8 bases, there was a span of 7 bases. The CDR3 sequence: CASSPPLRTQYF. DNA of the CDR3: TGTGCCAGCTCACCACCTCTGAGAACCCAGTACTTC.

The rearrangement uses TRBV20-1 and TRBJ1-1; maybe TRBD1 (5 bases). The CDR3 consists of 13 residues. Germline CDR1 and CDR2: DFQATT and SNEGSKA (reference sequence). Trimming removed 3 bases at V and 3 bases at J, with 11 bases between. CDR3: CSASAGQDTEAFF. The CDR3 DNA reads as TGCAGTGCTAGTGCAGGGCAGGACACTGAAGCTTTCTTT.

J is TRBJ1-1 and V is TRBV28; D perhaps matches TRBD1 (5 bases). The CDR3 runs 14 residues. Germline values: CDR1 MDHEN, CDR2 SYDVKM. V was shortened by 5 bases and J by 1 base, with 11 bases between the two germline ends. The CDR3 reads CASSTQGQNTEAFF. DNA of the CDR3: TGTGCCAGCAGTACCCAAGGACAGAACACTGAAGCTTTCTTT.